Each of the 6 T cell receptor beta chains below was sequenced from the same sample in a study of tumor-infiltrating lymphocytes in primary liver carcinoma. cDNA specific to TCR beta was made from around 450 ng of total RNA, with a constant-region primer employed for priming. It was through three nested multiplex PCR rounds of slightly modified ARM-PCR that TCR beta libraries arose. With TRBV1-TRBV30 forward primers and a C-beta reverse primer, the first two PCR rounds were run for roughly 9 cycles each. TCRdb redid the calling of the multiplex PCR reads with MiXCR, one entry per CDR3 protein. The sample lists 30,000 to 40,000 distinct CDR3 sequences, roughly 70% occurring once. RNA and DNA were co-extracted from approximately 20-30 mg of unsorted bulk tissue. The sample comprised liver tumor tissue from sampling region 4. The subset: tumor region T4, right-lateral pole. The source of these receptors is a middle-aged man with primary liver carcinoma and hepatitis B virus infection.

Comments on this clonotype: One junction end does not reproduce the germline sequence, and a read error may be involved. The chain uses TRBV11-2 and TRBJ2-3, with 7 bases fitting TRBD2. This CDR3 has 16 amino acids. CDR1 is SGHAT, CDR2 FQNNGV, per germline. This CDR3 reads CVSSPVGGGVPDTRYF. The CDR3 coding sequence is TGTGTCAGCAGCCCAGTTGGGGGAGGGGTCCCAGATACGAGGTATTTT.

Concerning this clonotype itself: A read error may produce the germline difference seen at one junction end. The gene calls are TRBV6-5 and TRBJ2-7, with D perhaps matching TRBD1 or TRBD2 (5 bases each). The length of the CDR3 is 14 residues. Germline lookup yields CDR1 MNHEY and CDR2 SVGAGI. CDR3 loop: CACSAGTGPSEQYF. Written as DNA, the CDR3 is TGTGCCTGCAGTGCCGGGACGGGGCCCTCCGAGCAGTACTTC.

For this clonotype: The junction and the germline gene differ at one end; a read error may be behind it. The chain joins TRBV6-4 to TRBJ2-2, with TRBD1 identical over 11 bases. The CDR3 has 14 residues. Germline-derived CDR1 and CDR2 are MRHNA and SNTAGT. The CDR3 loop reads CVSSDGQGAWELFF. CDR3 DNA sequence: TGTGTCAGCAGTGACGGACAGGGGGCCTGGGAACTGTTTTTT.

V is TRBV6-1 and J is TRBJ2-6; D perhaps matches TRBD1 (5 bases). Trimming stripped 2 bases from V and 15 bases from J, with 23 bases between. The CDR3 totals 16 residues. Germline V gene lookup returns CDR1 MNHNS and CDR2 SASEGT. The CDR3 region is CASSEFVITGANTLTF. DNA for the CDR3: TGTGCCAGCAGTGAATTTGTGATAACTGGGGCCAACACCCTGACTTTC.

This chain joins TRBV10-1 and TRBJ2-5, with 10 bases aligning to TRBD1. This CDR3 has 16 amino acids. The germline V gene has CDR1 WNHNN and CDR2 SYGVQD (reference sequence). J was trimmed by 3 bases and V by 2 bases; bases with no gene match: 6. The CDR3 sequence is CASSEPMGTGEETQYF. The CDR3 DNA reads TGCGCCAGCAGTGAGCCGATGGGGACAGGGGAAGAGACCCAGTACTTC.

The V gene is TRBV6-6, the J gene TRBJ2-6; tentatively, D is TRBD2 (5 bases). The CDR3 loop spans 14 amino acids. V was trimmed by 5 bases and J by 3 bases, leaving 8 bases between them. Looked up from germline, CDR1 is MNHNY and CDR2 is SVGAGI (reference sequence). In DNA, the CDR3 is TGTGCCAGCAGTACTAGGGATGGGGCCAACGTCCTGACTTTC. This sequence encodes CASSTRDGANVLTF.